The 11 T cell receptor beta chains reported below all come from one sample, sequenced in a study of cytomegalovirus exposure and HLA in healthy donors. The PCR had 60 Vbeta and 13 Jbeta primers. TCRdb's table, derived via immunoSEQ multiplex PCR, lists solely in-frame clones and lacks some. Of under 250,000 clones listed, 85% to 90% were seen once; the top ten hold 1.3%. Sequenced input: PBMCs. Every receptor here comes from a human donor in good health.

The chain has TRBV5-5 and TRBJ1-1; tentative D call: TRBD1 (5 bases). The CDR3 covers 17 residues. Trimming removed 4 bases from V and 0 bases from J, with 19 bases in between. Germline CDR1 and CDR2: SGHKS and YYEKEE (reference sequence). Here the CDR3 reads CASSLERGSGMNTEAFF. CDR3 bases: TGTGCCAGCAGCCTGGAGCGGGGCTCGGGGATGAACACTGAAGCTTTCTTT.

This clone was detected once. The chain joins TRBV6-5 to TRBJ2-3; 7 bases map to TRBD2. J was trimmed by 2 bases and V by 6 bases; bases with no gene match: 2. Germline CDR1 MNHEY, CDR2 SVGAGI. The CDR3 runs to 13 residues. The DNA of the CDR3 is TGTGCCAGCAGAGCGGGGCCCACAGATACGCAGTATTTT. Its translation is CASRAGPTDTQYF.

This rearrangement joins TRBV15 to TRBJ2-5; D ambiguous. The CDR3 runs to 16 residues. In germline, CDR1 is LNHNV, CDR2 YYDKDF (reference sequence). Trimming took off 0 bases at V and 0 bases at J, with 11 bases between the two ends. The CDR3 sequence: CATSRDAKPYQETQYF. DNA of the CDR3: TGTGCCACCAGCAGAGATGCTAAGCCGTACCAAGAGACCCAGTACTTC.

The J gene is TRBJ2-7, the V gene TRBV4-1; a possible D gene is TRBD1 (6 bases). The germline V and J ends were trimmed by 0 bases and 3 bases, with 15 bases remaining between them. The CDR3 is 16 residues long. Germline V gives CDR1 MGHRA, CDR2 YSYEKL. Written as DNA, the CDR3 is TGCGCCAGCAGCCAAGATAGGGGGACCGAACTCTACGAGCAGTACTTC. Encoded protein: CASSQDRGTELYEQYF.

The rearrangement joins TRBV4-1 to TRBJ2-3; possibly TRBD2 for D (5 bases). This CDR3 has 14 residues. Germline values: CDR1 MGHRA, CDR2 YSYEKL. V gave up 1 base and J gave up 12 bases, with 17 bases separating them. The CDR3 is CASSQVSLAPAQYF. The DNA for the CDR3 is TGCGCCAGCAGCCAAGTCAGTCTAGCCCCAGCTCAGTATTTT.

The chain links TRBV6-5 to TRBJ2-1; 12 bases map to TRBD2. CDR1 MNHEY and CDR2 SVGAGI come from the germline V gene. After removal of 5 bases from V and 3 bases from J, the junction contained 2 bases not matched to a gene. The CDR3 sequence is 15 residues long. The CDR3 is CASSQLAGGYNEQFF. The CDR3 DNA reads TGTGCCAGCAGTCAACTAGCGGGAGGCTACAATGAGCAGTTCTTC.

The J gene is TRBJ2-1, the V gene TRBV29-1; 9 bases line up with TRBD2. The CDR3 is made up of 14 amino acids. V shed 8 bases and J 4 bases; nucleotides not matched to a gene: 9. CDR1 and CDR2 from the germline V gene are SQVTM and ANQGSEA. CDR3 residues: CSSGALAGYNEQFF. CDR3 nucleotide sequence: TGCAGCTCCGGGGCGCTAGCGGGGTACAATGAGCAGTTCTTC.

A word on this clone: Mismatch with germline at one junction end may stem from a read error. The V call is TRBV4-1, the J call TRBJ2-7; weak D call: TRBD2 (5 bases). Germline CDR1 MGHRA, CDR2 YSYEKL. The CDR3 has 13 amino acids. The CDR3 loop reads CASGTADSYGQYF. The CDR3 DNA reads TGCGCCAGCGGCACAGCGGACTCCTACGGGCAGTACTTC.

V usage is TRBV19 and J usage is TRBJ2-7; 8 bases fit TRBD2. Germline V gene lookup returns CDR1 LNHDA and CDR2 SQIVND (reference sequence). The CDR3 runs to 13 residues. V lost 7 bases to trimming and J lost 9 bases; unmatched junction nucleotides: 11. The CDR3 here is CASTNSGSPGQYF. CDR3 in DNA: TGTGCCAGTACCAACAGCGGGAGCCCAGGGCAGTACTTC.

The chain's CDR3 is CASSLYEGGYTF. The CDR3 bases are TGTGCCAGCAGCTTGTACGAGGGTGGCTACACCTTC. The chain carries TRBV5-8 and TRBJ1-2; D uncertain. With 1 base removed from V and 7 bases from J, the gap between germline ends came to 8 bases. This CDR3 has 12 amino acids. Per germline, CDR1 SGHTS and CDR2 YDEGEE.

The gene calls are TRBV28 and TRBJ2-3; 11 bases fit TRBD2. This CDR3 region has 16 residues. The germline CDR1 and CDR2 sequences are MDHEN and SYDVKM. Trimming cost V 5 bases and J 2 bases; bases outside gene matches: 6. The CDR3 loop is CASSPTTSGTTDTQYF. The CDR3 DNA reads as TGTGCCAGCAGTCCCACGACTAGCGGGACCACAGATACGCAGTATTTT.